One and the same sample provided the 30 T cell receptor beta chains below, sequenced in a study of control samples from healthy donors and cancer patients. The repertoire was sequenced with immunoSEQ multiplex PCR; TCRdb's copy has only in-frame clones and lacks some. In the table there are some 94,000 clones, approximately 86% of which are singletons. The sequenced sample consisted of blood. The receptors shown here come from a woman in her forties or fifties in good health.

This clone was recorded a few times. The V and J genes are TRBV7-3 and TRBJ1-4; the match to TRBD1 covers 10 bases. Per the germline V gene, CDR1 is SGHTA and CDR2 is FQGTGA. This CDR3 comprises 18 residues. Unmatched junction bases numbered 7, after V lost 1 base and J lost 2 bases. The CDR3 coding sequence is TGTGCCAGCAGCTTAAGGGACAGGGGACGTGGGACTAATGAAAAACTGTTTTTT. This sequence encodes CASSLRDRGRGTNEKLFF.

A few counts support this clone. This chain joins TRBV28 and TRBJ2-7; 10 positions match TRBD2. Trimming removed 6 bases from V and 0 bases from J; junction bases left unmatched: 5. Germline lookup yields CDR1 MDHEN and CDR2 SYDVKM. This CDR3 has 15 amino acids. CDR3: CASRPSGSGSYEQYF. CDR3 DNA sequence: TGTGCCAGCAGACCTAGCGGGAGTGGCTCCTACGAGCAGTACTTC.

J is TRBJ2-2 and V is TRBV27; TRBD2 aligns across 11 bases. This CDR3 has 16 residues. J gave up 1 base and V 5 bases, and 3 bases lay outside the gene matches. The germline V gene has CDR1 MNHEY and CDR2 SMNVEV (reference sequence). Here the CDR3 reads CASSPGLAVNTGELFF. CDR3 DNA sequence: TGTGCCAGCAGTCCGGGACTAGCGGTGAACACCGGGGAGCTGTTTTTT.

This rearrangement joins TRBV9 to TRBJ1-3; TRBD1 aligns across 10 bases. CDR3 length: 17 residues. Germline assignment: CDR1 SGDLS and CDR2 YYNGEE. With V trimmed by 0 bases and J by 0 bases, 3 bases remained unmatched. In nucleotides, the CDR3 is TGTGCCAGCAGCGTAGAGAGGGACAGGGGCTCTGGAAACACCATATATTTT. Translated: CASSVERDRGSGNTIYF. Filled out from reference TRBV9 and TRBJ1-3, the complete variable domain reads DSGVTQTPKHLITATGQRVTLRCSPRSGDLSVYWYQQSLDQGLQFLIQYYNGEERAKGNILERFSAQQFPDLHSELNLSSLELGDSALYFCASSVERDRGSGNTIYFGEGSWLTVV.

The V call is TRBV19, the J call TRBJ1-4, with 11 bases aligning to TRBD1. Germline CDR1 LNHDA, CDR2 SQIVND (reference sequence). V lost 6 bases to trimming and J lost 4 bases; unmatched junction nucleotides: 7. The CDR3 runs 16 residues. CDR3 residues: CASRGTGGSNNEKLFF. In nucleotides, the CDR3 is TGTGCCAGTAGGGGGACAGGGGGATCGAATAATGAAAAACTGTTTTTT. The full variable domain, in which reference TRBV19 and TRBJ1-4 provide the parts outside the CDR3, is DGGITQSPKYLFRKEGQNVTLSCEQNLNHDAMYWYRQDPGQGLRLIYYSQIVNDFQKGDIAEGYSVSREKKESFPLTVTSAQKNPTAFYLCASRGTGGSNNEKLFFGSGTQLSVL.

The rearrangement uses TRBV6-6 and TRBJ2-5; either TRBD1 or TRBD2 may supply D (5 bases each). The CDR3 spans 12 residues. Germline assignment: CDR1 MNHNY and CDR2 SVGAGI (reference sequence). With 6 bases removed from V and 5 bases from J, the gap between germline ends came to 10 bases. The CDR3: CASSRDRETQYF. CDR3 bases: TGTGCCAGCAGCAGGGACCGGGAGACCCAGTACTTC.

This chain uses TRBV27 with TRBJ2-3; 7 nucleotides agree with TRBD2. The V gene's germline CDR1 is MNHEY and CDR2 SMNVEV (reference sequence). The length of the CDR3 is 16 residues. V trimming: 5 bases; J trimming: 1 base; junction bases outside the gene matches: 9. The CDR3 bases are TGTGCCAGCAGTCTTACTGCGGGGGTAGGCACAGATACGCAGTATTTT. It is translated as CASSLTAGVGTDTQYF.

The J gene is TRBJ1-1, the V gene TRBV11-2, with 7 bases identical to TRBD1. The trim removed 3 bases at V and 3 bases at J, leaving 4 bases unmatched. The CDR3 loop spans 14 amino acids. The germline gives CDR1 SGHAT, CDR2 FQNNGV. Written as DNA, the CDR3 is TGTGCCAGCAGCTTTGAGGGGGCGGACACTGAAGCTTTCTTT. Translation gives CASSFEGADTEAFF.

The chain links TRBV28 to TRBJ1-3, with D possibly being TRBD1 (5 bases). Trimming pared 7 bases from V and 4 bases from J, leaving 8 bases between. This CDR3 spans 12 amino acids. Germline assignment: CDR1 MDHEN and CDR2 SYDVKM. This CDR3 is CASTRQGNTIYF. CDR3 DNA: TGTGCCAGCACCAGACAGGGAAACACCATATATTTT.

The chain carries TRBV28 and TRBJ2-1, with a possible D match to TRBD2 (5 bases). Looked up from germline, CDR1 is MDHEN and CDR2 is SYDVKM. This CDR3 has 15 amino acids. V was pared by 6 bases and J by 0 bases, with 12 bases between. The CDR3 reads CASREDSSSYNEQFF. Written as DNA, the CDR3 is TGTGCCAGCAGAGAGGACTCTAGCTCCTACAATGAGCAGTTCTTC.

CDR3 region: CASSAGLAGGGGETQYF. In nucleotides, the CDR3 is TGTGCCAGCAGTGCAGGACTAGCGGGAGGAGGGGGGGAGACCCAGTACTTC. This sequence joins TRBV6-1 and TRBJ2-5, with 14 bases that match TRBD2. The CDR3 has 17 residues. The trim removed 4 bases at V and 5 bases at J, leaving 9 bases unmatched. Looked up from germline, CDR1 is MNHNS and CDR2 is SASEGT.

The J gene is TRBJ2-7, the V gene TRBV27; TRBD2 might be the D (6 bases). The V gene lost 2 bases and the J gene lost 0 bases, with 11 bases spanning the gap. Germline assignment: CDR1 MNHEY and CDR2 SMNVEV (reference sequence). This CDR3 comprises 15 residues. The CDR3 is CASSLGLRGSYEQYF. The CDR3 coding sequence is TGTGCCAGCAGTTTAGGGTTGCGGGGCTCCTACGAGCAGTACTTC.

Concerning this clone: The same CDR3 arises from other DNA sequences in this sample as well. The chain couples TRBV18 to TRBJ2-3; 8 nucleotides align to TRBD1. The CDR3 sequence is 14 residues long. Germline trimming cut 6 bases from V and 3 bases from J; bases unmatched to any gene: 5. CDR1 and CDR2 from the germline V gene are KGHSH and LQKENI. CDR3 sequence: CASSSTGGTDTQYF. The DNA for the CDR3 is TGTGCCAGCTCGTCCACAGGGGGGACAGATACGCAGTATTTT.

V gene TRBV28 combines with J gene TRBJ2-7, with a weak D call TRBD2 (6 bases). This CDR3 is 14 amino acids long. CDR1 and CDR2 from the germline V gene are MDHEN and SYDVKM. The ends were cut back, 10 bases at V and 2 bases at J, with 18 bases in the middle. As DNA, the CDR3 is TGTGCCACGAAGGACTACTCGCTCGCCTACGAGCAGTACTTC. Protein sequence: CATKDYSLAYEQYF.

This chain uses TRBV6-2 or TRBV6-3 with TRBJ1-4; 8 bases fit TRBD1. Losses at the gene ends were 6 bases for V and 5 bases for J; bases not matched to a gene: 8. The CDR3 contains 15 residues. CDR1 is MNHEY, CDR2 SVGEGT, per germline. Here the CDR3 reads CASSLDRGPNEKLFF. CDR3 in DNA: TGTGCCAGCAGCCTTGACAGGGGCCCGAATGAAAAACTGTTTTTT.

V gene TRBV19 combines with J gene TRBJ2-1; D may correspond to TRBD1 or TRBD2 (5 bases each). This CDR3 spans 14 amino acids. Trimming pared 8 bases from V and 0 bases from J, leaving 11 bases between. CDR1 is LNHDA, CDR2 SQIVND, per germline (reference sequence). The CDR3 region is CASCSDSSYNEQFF. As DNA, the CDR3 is TGTGCCAGTTGTAGCGACAGCTCCTACAATGAGCAGTTCTTC.

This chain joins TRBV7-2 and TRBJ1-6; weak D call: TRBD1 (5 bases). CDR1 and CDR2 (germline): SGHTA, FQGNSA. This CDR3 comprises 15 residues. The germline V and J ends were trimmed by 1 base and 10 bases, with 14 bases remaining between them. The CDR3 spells CASSLDFGRESPLHF. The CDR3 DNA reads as TGTGCCAGCAGCTTAGATTTCGGCAGGGAATCACCCCTCCACTTT.

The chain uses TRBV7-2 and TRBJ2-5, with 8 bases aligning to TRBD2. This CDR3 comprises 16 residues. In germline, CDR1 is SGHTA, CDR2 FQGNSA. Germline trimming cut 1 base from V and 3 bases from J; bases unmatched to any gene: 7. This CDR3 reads CASSLGRAGGEETQYF. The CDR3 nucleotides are TGTGCCAGCAGCTTAGGGCGGGCGGGGGGAGAAGAGACCCAGTACTTC.

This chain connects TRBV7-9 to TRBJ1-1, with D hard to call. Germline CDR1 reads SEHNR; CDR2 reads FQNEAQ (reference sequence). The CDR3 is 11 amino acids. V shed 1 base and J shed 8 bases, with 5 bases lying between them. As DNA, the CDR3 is TGTGCCAGCAGCTTAGTGGAGGAAGCTTTCTTT. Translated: CASSLVEEAFF.

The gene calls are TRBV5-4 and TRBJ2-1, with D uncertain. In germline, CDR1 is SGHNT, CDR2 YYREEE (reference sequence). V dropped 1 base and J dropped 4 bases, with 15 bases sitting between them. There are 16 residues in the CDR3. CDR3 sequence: CASSLNKRNRYNEQFF. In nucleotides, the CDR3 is TGTGCCAGCAGCTTGAACAAGAGGAACCGATACAATGAGCAGTTCTTC.

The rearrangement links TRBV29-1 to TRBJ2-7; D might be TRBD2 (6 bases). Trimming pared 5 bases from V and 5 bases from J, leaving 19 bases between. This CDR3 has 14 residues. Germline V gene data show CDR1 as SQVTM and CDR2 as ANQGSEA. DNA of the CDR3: TGCAGCGTTACCCTTGGTGGGGGACTCCACGAGCAGTACTTC. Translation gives CSVTLGGGLHEQYF.

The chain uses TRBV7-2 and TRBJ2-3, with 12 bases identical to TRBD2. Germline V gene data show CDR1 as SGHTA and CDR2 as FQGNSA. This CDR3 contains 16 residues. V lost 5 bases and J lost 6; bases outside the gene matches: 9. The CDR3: CASSILAGGGFDTQYF. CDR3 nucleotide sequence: TGTGCCAGCAGCATTCTAGCGGGAGGGGGCTTTGATACGCAGTATTTT.

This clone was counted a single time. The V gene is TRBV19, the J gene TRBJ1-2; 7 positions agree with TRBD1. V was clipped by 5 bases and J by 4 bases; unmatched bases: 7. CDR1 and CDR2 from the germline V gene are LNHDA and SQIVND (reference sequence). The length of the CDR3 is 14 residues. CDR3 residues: CASSVAQGVYGYTF. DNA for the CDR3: TGTGCCAGTAGTGTGGCGCAGGGGGTCTATGGCTACACCTTC.

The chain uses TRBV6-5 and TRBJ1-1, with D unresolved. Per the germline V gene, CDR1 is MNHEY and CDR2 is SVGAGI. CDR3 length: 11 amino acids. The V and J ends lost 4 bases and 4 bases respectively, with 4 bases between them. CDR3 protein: CASSLGTEAFF. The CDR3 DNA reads TGTGCCAGCAGTTTGGGCACTGAAGCTTTCTTT.

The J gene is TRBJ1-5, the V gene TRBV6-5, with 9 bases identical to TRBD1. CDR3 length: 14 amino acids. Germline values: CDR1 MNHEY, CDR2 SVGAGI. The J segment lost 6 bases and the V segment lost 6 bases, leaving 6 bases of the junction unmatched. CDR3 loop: CASSRGTGFQPQHF. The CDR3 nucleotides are TGTGCCAGCAGCCGTGGGACAGGGTTTCAGCCCCAGCATTTT.

In DNA, the CDR3 is TGTGCCAGTAAAGGAGGAGACGAGCAGTACTTC. Translation: CASKGGDEQYF. The chain joins TRBV19 to TRBJ2-7; D perhaps matches TRBD2 (5 bases). The CDR3 is 11 amino acids. Trimming left V 7 bases short and J 5 bases short, with 9 bases between. Per germline, CDR1 LNHDA and CDR2 SQIVND (reference sequence).

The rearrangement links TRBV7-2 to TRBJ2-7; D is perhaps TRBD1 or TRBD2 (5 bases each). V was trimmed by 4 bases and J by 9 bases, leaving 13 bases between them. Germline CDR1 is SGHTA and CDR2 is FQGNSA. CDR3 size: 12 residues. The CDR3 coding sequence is TGTGCCAGCAGCTCACCCTCAGGGACGCAGTACTTC. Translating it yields CASSSPSGTQYF.

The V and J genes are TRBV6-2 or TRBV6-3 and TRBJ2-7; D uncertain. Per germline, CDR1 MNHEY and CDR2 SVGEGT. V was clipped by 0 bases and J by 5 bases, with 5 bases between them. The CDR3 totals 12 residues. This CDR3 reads CASSYSIHEQYF. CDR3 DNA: TGTGCCAGCAGTTACTCGATCCACGAGCAGTACTTC.

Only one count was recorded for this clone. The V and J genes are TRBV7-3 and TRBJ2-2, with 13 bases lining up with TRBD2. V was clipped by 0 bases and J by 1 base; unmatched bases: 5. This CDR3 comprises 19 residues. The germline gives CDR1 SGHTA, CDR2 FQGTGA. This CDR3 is CASSLTPGTSGVNTGELFF. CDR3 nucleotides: TGTGCCAGCAGCTTAACGCCTGGGACTAGCGGGGTGAACACCGGGGAGCTGTTTTTT.

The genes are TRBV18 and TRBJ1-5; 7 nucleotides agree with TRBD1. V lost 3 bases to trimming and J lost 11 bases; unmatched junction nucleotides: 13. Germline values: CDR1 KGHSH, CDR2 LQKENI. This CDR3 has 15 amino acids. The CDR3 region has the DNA TGTGCCAGCTCACCGGACAGGTGGGGGCGGGGGACCCAGCATTTT. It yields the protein CASSPDRWGRGTQHF.